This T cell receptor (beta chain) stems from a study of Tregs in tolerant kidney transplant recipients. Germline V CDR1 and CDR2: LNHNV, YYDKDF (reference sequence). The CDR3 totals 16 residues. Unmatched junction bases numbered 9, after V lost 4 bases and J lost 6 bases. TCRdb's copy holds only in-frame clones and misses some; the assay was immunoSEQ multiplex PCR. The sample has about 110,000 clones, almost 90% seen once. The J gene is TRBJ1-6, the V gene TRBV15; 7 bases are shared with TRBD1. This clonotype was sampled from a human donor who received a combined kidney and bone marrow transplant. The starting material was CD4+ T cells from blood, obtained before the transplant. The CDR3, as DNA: TGTGCCACCAGCACACAAACCGGGACAGTTAATTCACCCCTCCACTTT. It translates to CATSTQTGTVNSPLHF.